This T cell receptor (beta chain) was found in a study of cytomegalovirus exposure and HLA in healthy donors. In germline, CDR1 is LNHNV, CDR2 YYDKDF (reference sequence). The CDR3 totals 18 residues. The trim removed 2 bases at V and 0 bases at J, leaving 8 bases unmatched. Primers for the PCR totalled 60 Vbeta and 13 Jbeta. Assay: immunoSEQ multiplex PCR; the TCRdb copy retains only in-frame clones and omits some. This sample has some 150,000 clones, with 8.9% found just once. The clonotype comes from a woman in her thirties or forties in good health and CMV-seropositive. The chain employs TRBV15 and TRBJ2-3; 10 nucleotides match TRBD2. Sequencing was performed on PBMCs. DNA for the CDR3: TGTGCCACCAGCAGAACCCAAGCGGGGGGGTGGAGCACAGATACGCAGTATTTT. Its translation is CATSRTQAGGWSTDTQYF.